Below are 26 T cell receptor beta chains sequenced from a single sample in a study of blood T cell repertoires in COVID-19. Sequencing used immunoSEQ multiplex PCR; TCRdb keeps in-frame clones, though not all of them. Of over 100,000 clones in the sample, roughly 83% were seen once. Input material: peripheral blood. The source is a woman in her seventies with acute or convalescent COVID-19.

J is TRBJ1-2 and V is TRBV12-3 or TRBV12-4, with TRBD1 identical over 7 bases. This CDR3 region has 12 residues. J gave up 8 bases and V 6 bases, and 6 bases lay outside the gene matches. CDR3 sequence reads: CASSQTGNGYTF. The CDR3, as DNA: TGTGCCAGCAGCCAGACAGGGAACGGCTACACCTTC.

DNA of the CDR3: TGTGCCAGCTACGGACAGGGGCCTCCTCAGCCCCAGCATTTT. This codes for CASYGQGPPQPQHF. The chain combines TRBV6-6 with TRBJ1-5; TRBD1 agrees at 9 bases. The germline CDR1 and CDR2 sequences are MNHNY and SVGAGI (reference sequence). This CDR3 comprises 14 residues. The trim removed 8 bases at V and 6 bases at J, leaving 8 bases unmatched.

This rearrangement joins TRBV21-1 to TRBJ2-7; TRBD1 reflects the table's D call only, with no check against the DNA. TRBV21-1 is flagged as a pseudogene. This CDR3 is built from 15 residues. CDR3 in amino acids: CASTKTKDRAYEQYF. CDR3 DNA sequence: TGTGCCAGCACTAAAACTAAGGACAGAGCCTACGAGCAGTACTTC.

The chain is built from TRBV19 and TRBJ2-1; 14 bases line up with TRBD2. Germline V CDR1 and CDR2: LNHDA, SQIVND (reference sequence). After removal of 3 bases from V and 8 bases from J, the junction contained 6 bases not matched to a gene. This CDR3 contains 16 residues. The CDR3 coding sequence is TGTGCCAGTAGTATCGCGGGACTAGCGGGAGTGGATGAGCAGTTCTTC. Translating gives CASSIAGLAGVDEQFF.

This CDR3 is CSASPAASYNEQFF. The CDR3 DNA follows: TGCAGTGCTAGTCCGGCGGCCTCCTACAATGAGCAGTTCTTC. This rearrangement joins TRBV20-1 to TRBJ2-1, with unresolved D. V was cut by 3 bases and J by 0 bases, with 9 bases left in between. CDR3 length: 14 amino acids. CDR1 is DFQATT and CDR2 is SNEGSKA in the germline V gene (reference sequence).

This chain uses TRBV5-8 with TRBJ1-2; possible D gene TRBD1, 6 bases. V lost 0 bases and J 9 bases, leaving 9 bases between the germline ends. The CDR3 totals 12 residues. Germline assignment: CDR1 SGHTS and CDR2 YDEGEE. The CDR3 DNA reads as TGTGCCAGCAGCTTGGAAGGGGGACGCTACACCTTC. This codes for CASSLEGGRYTF.

This clone was observed once. This chain uses TRBV11-2 with TRBJ2-1, with 11 bases fitting TRBD1. Germline V gene sequence: CDR1 SGHAT, CDR2 FQNNGV. The CDR3 consists of 12 residues. CDR3 amino acids: CAGQGGYNEQFF. The CDR3 bases are TGTGCGGGACAGGGGGGGTACAATGAGCAGTTCTTC.

The chain recombines TRBV5-6 with TRBJ1-5; 7 positions agree with TRBD1. The CDR3 length is 13 residues. The germline V gene encodes CDR1 SGHDT and CDR2 YYEEEE. V shed 5 bases and J 7 bases; nucleotides not matched to a gene: 6. Written as DNA, the CDR3 is TGTGCCAGCAGTTCGGACAGGCAACAGCCCCAGCATTTT. Residues: CASSSDRQQPQHF.

The chain has TRBV7-8 and TRBJ2-2; D is undetermined. This CDR3 contains 15 residues. Trimming took 3 bases from V and 7 from J, leaving 15 bases between them. Germline V CDR1 and CDR2: SGHVS, FQNEAQ. CDR3 amino acids: CASSFPPVRVGELFF. The CDR3 region has the DNA TGTGCCAGCAGCTTCCCCCCAGTTCGGGTCGGGGAGCTGTTTTTT.

The V and J genes are TRBV6-5 and TRBJ1-2; 9 nucleotides line up with TRBD1. This CDR3 spans 15 amino acids. Germline-derived CDR1 and CDR2 are MNHEY and SVGAGI. Losses at the gene ends were 6 bases for V and 2 bases for J; bases not matched to a gene: 7. CDR3 in amino acids: CASRQGAVANYGYTF. For the CDR3, the DNA is TGTGCCAGCAGACAGGGGGCTGTTGCCAACTATGGCTACACCTTC.

The rearrangement joins TRBV5-4 to TRBJ1-1; 8 bases match TRBD1. Germline-derived CDR1 and CDR2 are SGHNT and YYREEE (reference sequence). This CDR3 has 15 residues. With V trimmed by 0 bases and J by 3 bases, 4 bases remained unmatched. The CDR3 DNA reads as TGTGCCAGCAGCTTGGACGCGACAGGGGACACTGAAGCTTTCTTT. Protein sequence: CASSLDATGDTEAFF.

V usage is TRBV6-5 and J usage is TRBJ1-5, with 9 bases identical to TRBD1. V dropped 4 bases and J dropped 5; count of bases not matched to a gene: 6. The CDR3 is made up of 15 amino acids. CDR1 is MNHEY and CDR2 is SVGAGI in the germline V gene. The CDR3 nucleotides are TGTGCCAGCAGTTCCGGGACAGGGATGGATCAGCCCCAGCATTTT. It yields the protein CASSSGTGMDQPQHF.

This clone has a single count. V usage is TRBV25-1 and J usage is TRBJ1-1; D may be TRBD1 (5 bases). V was cut by 6 bases and J by 11 bases, with 16 bases left in between. Germline CDR1 MGHDK, CDR2 SYGVNS. This CDR3 comprises 12 residues. CDR3 sequence reads: CASRDGTRGAFF. The CDR3, as DNA: TGTGCCAGCAGGGATGGGACCCGGGGGGCTTTCTTT.

The rearrangement joins TRBV20-1 to TRBJ2-5; D not certain. CDR1 DFQATT and CDR2 SNEGSKA come from the germline V gene (reference sequence). V was cut by 6 bases and J by 5 bases, with 7 bases left in between. This CDR3 has 10 residues. The CDR3 sequence: CSAARETQYF. CDR3 nucleotides: TGCAGTGCCGCGCGGGAGACCCAGTACTTC.

The chain recombines TRBV6-1 with TRBJ1-3, with D possibly matching TRBD1 (6 bases). V was cut by 4 bases and J by 4 bases, with 20 bases left in between. The CDR3 is 17 amino acids. CDR1 is MNHNS, CDR2 SASEGT, per germline. CDR3 in amino acids: CASSGPVVTGSGNTIYF. The CDR3 DNA follows: TGTGCCAGCAGTGGTCCGGTAGTAACAGGGTCAGGAAACACCATATATTTT.

With respect to this clone: The sample has other DNA sequences that encode this CDR3 too. The V gene is TRBV6-5, the J gene TRBJ1-5; D might be TRBD1 (5 bases). This CDR3 spans 13 amino acids. V dropped 5 bases and J dropped 4 bases, with 9 bases sitting between them. The germline gives CDR1 MNHEY, CDR2 SVGAGI. In DNA form, the CDR3 reads TGTGCCAGCAGTCCGCGGGGGAATCAGCCCCAGCATTTT. This gives the protein CASSPRGNQPQHF.

In its sample, this clone was seen once. The V gene is TRBV7-8, the J gene TRBJ2-7, with 11 bases lining up with TRBD1. The CDR3 has 15 residues. The germline V gene has CDR1 SGHVS and CDR2 FQNEAQ. After removal of 5 bases from V and 3 bases from J, the junction contained 6 bases not matched to a gene. The CDR3 coding sequence is TGTGCCAGCAGCCCGCGGACAGGGGGCTTCTACGAGCAGTACTTC. This gives the protein CASSPRTGGFYEQYF.

This sequence joins TRBV7-3 and TRBJ2-5, with TRBD1 matching 7 bases. Unmatched junction bases numbered 7, after V lost 4 bases and J lost 5 bases. Germline V gives CDR1 SGHTA, CDR2 FQGTGA. The CDR3 sequence is 14 residues long. This chain's CDR3 is CASSSAGGWETQYF. The CDR3 DNA reads as TGTGCCAGCAGCTCGGCAGGGGGTTGGGAGACCCAGTACTTC.

The CDR3 DNA is TGTGCCAGCAGCCTAACTGCATGGACTAGCGGGGTGGAGACCCAGTACTTC. It specifies CASSLTAWTSGVETQYF. The rearrangement joins TRBV3-1 (or the pseudogene TRBV3-2) to TRBJ2-5; 12 bases map to TRBD2. The V and J ends lost 4 bases and 5 bases, in that order; junction bases with no gene match: 11. The CDR3 loop spans 17 amino acids. Germline CDR1 and CDR2: LGHDT and YNNKEL (reference sequence).

The J gene is TRBJ2-5, the V gene TRBV2, with TRBD2 matching over 14 bases. CDR3 length: 16 residues. The V and J ends lost 6 bases and 4 bases, in that order; junction bases with no gene match: 7. Germline V gives CDR1 SNHLY, CDR2 FYNNEI. CDR3 nucleotides: TGTGCCAGCAGCCGGGGACTAGCGGGGGACCGAGAGACCCAGTACTTC. It is translated as CASSRGLAGDRETQYF.

In this sample, this clone turned up a few times. The CDR3 protein is CASSLGAGVENEQFF. CDR3 nucleotides: TGCGCCAGCAGCTTGGGTGCGGGAGTGGAAAATGAGCAGTTCTTC. This chain links TRBV5-1 with TRBJ2-1; 7 bases line up with TRBD2. Unmatched junction bases numbered 7, after V lost 0 bases and J lost 7 bases. CDR1 is SGHRS, CDR2 YFSETQ, per germline. The CDR3 has 15 residues.

The chain joins TRBV18 to TRBJ2-7, with D perhaps matching TRBD2 (5 bases). CDR1 and CDR2 from the germline V gene are KGHSH and LQKENI. This CDR3 comprises 14 residues. The V end lost 6 bases, the J end lost 5 bases, and 17 bases lay between the germline ends. The DNA of the CDR3 is TGTGCCAGCTCGCCAACTAGTTCTCACAACGAGCAGTACTTC. Translation gives CASSPTSSHNEQYF.

V and J are TRBV21-1 and TRBJ1-4; TRBD1 is taken as the D call from the table, unchecked against the DNA. TRBV21-1 is classified as a pseudogene. This CDR3 is built from 15 residues. The CDR3 reads CASSKALGLSEKLFF. CDR3 DNA sequence: TGTGCCAGCAGCAAAGCGCTGGGCTTAAGTGAAAAACTGTTTTTT.

This chain joins TRBV5-1 and TRBJ2-7; TRBD1 aligns across 12 bases. The ends lost 4 bases at V and 6 bases at J; junction bases unmatched: 8. The CDR3 consists of 15 residues. CDR1 is SGHRS and CDR2 is YFSETQ in the germline V gene. The CDR3 loop is CASSASGTGGGEQYF. In nucleotides, the CDR3 is TGCGCCAGCAGCGCAAGCGGGACAGGGGGCGGCGAGCAGTACTTC.

The chain employs TRBV6-5 and TRBJ1-5; 10 nucleotides agree with TRBD1. This CDR3 contains 14 residues. Unmatched junction bases numbered 6, after V lost 6 bases and J lost 7 bases. Germline-derived CDR1 and CDR2 are MNHEY and SVGAGI. CDR3 region: CASRSTGGDQPQHF. DNA for the CDR3: TGTGCCAGCAGATCGACAGGGGGCGACCAGCCCCAGCATTTT.

This chain uses TRBV5-8 with TRBJ1-6; no definite D call. This CDR3 has 14 residues. V lost 0 bases and J lost 7, with 8 bases in between. Germline V gene data show CDR1 as SGHTS and CDR2 as YDEGEE. CDR3 residues: CASSLDGGNSPLHF. In nucleotides, the CDR3 is TGTGCCAGCAGCTTGGATGGCGGAAATTCACCCCTCCACTTT.